This passage covers 23 T cell receptor beta chains from one sample sequenced in a study of cytomegalovirus exposure and HLA in healthy donors (dated by TCRdb to 2015 to 2018). Libraries came from the immunoSEQ multiplex PCR assay. For the multiplex PCR, a mixture combining 60 forward primers for TCR Vbeta segments and 13 reverse primers for TCR Jbeta segments was used. TCRdb holds this immuneACCESS table with in-frame rearrangements only. Some clones are missing; in checked studies, unresolved V genes explain under half, and the rest has no known cause. In all, the sample holds roughly 100,000 clones, and roughly 79% of those were seen once. The ten largest make up about 6% of the sample. The material sequenced was PBMCs. The receptors shown here come from a male donor in good health and CMV-seronegative.

This clone was found once. V is TRBV6-9 and J is TRBJ2-5, with 10 positions matching TRBD2. The CDR3 extends over 15 amino acids. CDR1 is MNHGY, CDR2 SVAAGI, per germline. The V gene end was trimmed by 4 bases and the J gene end by 6 bases; junction bases not matched to a gene: 8. The CDR3 protein is CASSFPGTSVKTQYF. CDR3 in DNA: TGTGCCAGCAGTTTTCCCGGGACTAGCGTTAAGACCCAGTACTTC.

J is TRBJ2-1 and V is TRBV7-3, with TRBD2 matching over 9 bases. The V gene end was trimmed by 2 bases and the J gene end by 4 bases; junction bases not matched to a gene: 6. This CDR3 comprises 16 residues. Per the germline V gene, CDR1 is SGHTA and CDR2 is FQGTGA. The CDR3 DNA reads as TGTGCCAGCAGCTTATATCGGACTAGCGATTACAATGAGCAGTTCTTC. Translating gives CASSLYRTSDYNEQFF.

The rearrangement links TRBV19 to TRBJ1-2, with 10 bases aligning to TRBD1. CDR3 length equals 14 residues. The germline V gene has CDR1 LNHDA and CDR2 SQIVND (reference sequence). With 3 bases clipped from V and 5 bases from J, the junction kept 3 bases outside the gene matches. The CDR3: CASSIVGQGYGYTF. The CDR3 DNA reads as TGTGCCAGTAGTATTGTGGGACAGGGGTATGGCTACACCTTC. The complete variable domain, with remaining parts taken from reference TRBV19 and TRBJ1-2, reads DGGITQSPKYLFRKEGQNVTLSCEQNLNHDAMYWYRQDPGQGLRLIYYSQIVNDFQKGDIAEGYSVSREKKESFPLTVTSAQKNPTAFYLCASSIVGQGYGYTFGSGTRLTVV.

This chain uses TRBV6-5 with TRBJ1-3; D is unclear. V was shortened by 8 bases and J by 4 bases, with 6 bases between the two germline ends. The germline V gene has CDR1 MNHEY and CDR2 SVGAGI. CDR3 size: 11 residues. Here the CDR3 reads CASGQGNTIYF. The DNA of the CDR3 is TGTGCCAGCGGCCAAGGAAACACCATATATTTT.

The chain has TRBV5-1 and TRBJ2-5; D is unclear. Looked up from germline, CDR1 is SGHRS and CDR2 is YFSETQ. Trimming stripped 0 bases from V and 1 base from J, with 13 bases between. The length of the CDR3 is 16 residues. The CDR3 region is CASSLGSMPGQETQYF. DNA of the CDR3: TGCGCCAGCAGCTTGGGAAGTATGCCGGGCCAAGAGACCCAGTACTTC.

The V gene is TRBV29-1, the J gene TRBJ1-3, with 12 positions matching TRBD1. The CDR3 totals 16 residues. The V and J ends lost 7 bases and 4 bases, in that order; junction bases with no gene match: 11. The germline V gene has CDR1 SQVTM and CDR2 ANQGSEA. DNA for the CDR3: TGCAGCGCCATATCCGGGACAGGGGGCTTCGGAAACACCATATATTTT. Translation: CSAISGTGGFGNTIYF.

This clone was seen only a few times. The rearrangement links TRBV28 to TRBJ1-1, with 9 bases aligning to TRBD1. Trimming cost V 4 bases and J 1 base; bases outside gene matches: 1. CDR3 length: 14 residues. Per the germline V gene, CDR1 is MDHEN and CDR2 is SYDVKM. The CDR3 here is CASSSTGGNTEAFF. The CDR3 coding sequence is TGTGCCAGCAGTTCGACAGGGGGGAACACTGAAGCTTTCTTT.

V is TRBV18 and J is TRBJ1-2; no firm D call. This CDR3 contains 13 residues. Germline V gives CDR1 KGHSH, CDR2 LQKENI. V lost 2 bases and J lost 2, with 6 bases in between. CDR3 protein: CASSPVLNYGYTF. CDR3 nucleotide sequence: TGTGCCAGCTCACCAGTCCTCAACTATGGCTACACCTTC.

The rearrangement links TRBV21-1 to TRBJ2-1; TRBD2, as called in the table, went unchecked against the DNA. TRBV21-1 is described as a pseudogene. The CDR3 consists of 20 residues. The CDR3 here is CASSKVESAGPGLAVNEQFF. CDR3 DNA sequence: TGTGCCAGCAGCAAAGTCGAGTCGGCAGGGCCGGGACTAGCGGTAAATGAGCAGTTCTTC.

This sequence joins TRBV28 and TRBJ2-7, with D perhaps matching TRBD2 (6 bases). Trimming took off 6 bases at V and 5 bases at J, with 20 bases between the two ends. CDR3 length equals 15 residues. CDR1 is MDHEN and CDR2 is SYDVKM in the germline V gene. CDR3 DNA sequence: TGTGCCAGCAGGCCCGGTACTAGCTTCCCGCACGAGCAGTACTTC. Translating it yields CASRPGTSFPHEQYF.

The chain couples TRBV9 to TRBJ2-1; 8 bases are shared with TRBD2. This CDR3 spans 15 amino acids. Germline CDR1 and CDR2: SGDLS and YYNGEE. J was trimmed by 4 bases and V by 2 bases; bases with no gene match: 5. The chain's CDR3 is CASSVASGLYNEQFF. Here the CDR3 DNA reads TGTGCCAGCAGCGTGGCTAGCGGGTTATACAATGAGCAGTTCTTC.

This clone was seen more than once but under ten times. The V call is TRBV5-1, the J call TRBJ2-1; TRBD2 aligns across 10 bases. Germline V gene sequence: CDR1 SGHRS, CDR2 YFSETQ. The CDR3 covers 14 residues. The V and J ends lost 2 bases and 9 bases, in that order; junction bases with no gene match: 5. The CDR3 here is CASSFKREGGEQFF. In DNA, the CDR3 is TGCGCCAGCAGCTTTAAGCGGGAGGGAGGTGAGCAGTTCTTC.

The V call is TRBV6-6, the J call TRBJ2-7; TRBD2 matches 8 bases. The CDR3 loop spans 12 amino acids. V trimming: 3 bases; J trimming: 7 bases; junction bases outside the gene matches: 2. The germline V gene has CDR1 MNHNY and CDR2 SVGAGI (reference sequence). CDR3: CASSYIAGEQYF. The CDR3 DNA sequence: TGTGCCAGCAGTTATATAGCGGGAGAGCAGTACTTC.

CDR3 residues: CASSLGSGSYNEQFF. The CDR3 coding sequence is TGTGCCAGCAGCTTAGGTAGCGGGAGCTACAATGAGCAGTTCTTC. The genes are TRBV11-2 and TRBJ2-1; 9 positions agree with TRBD2. The V segment lost 1 base and the J segment 3 bases; nucleotides outside the gene matches: 1. Looked up from germline, CDR1 is SGHAT and CDR2 is FQNNGV. The CDR3 has 15 amino acids.

In this sample, this clone turned up once. V is TRBV25-1 and J is TRBJ2-5; TRBD2 might be the D (6 bases). Germline V gene lookup returns CDR1 MGHDK and CDR2 SYGVNS. The CDR3 contains 15 residues. Trimming removed 2 bases from V and 9 bases from J, with 19 bases in between. The CDR3 DNA reads as TGTGCCAGCAGTGAAGGAGGGAAGCCCGAGCTGGCCCAGTACTTC. Encoded protein: CASSEGGKPELAQYF.

This clone was counted once. The CDR3 is CASSRERGRGEQFF. Here the CDR3 DNA reads TGTGCCAGCTCACGTGAGCGGGGTCGAGGTGAGCAGTTCTTC. The rearrangement joins TRBV18 to TRBJ2-1; 7 positions agree with TRBD2. This CDR3 has 14 residues. J lost 9 bases, V lost 4 bases, and 9 bases had no gene match. Per germline, CDR1 KGHSH and CDR2 LQKENI.

The chain uses TRBV4-2 and TRBJ2-7, with 7 nucleotides matching TRBD2. Germline CDR1 LGHNA, CDR2 YNFKEQ. CDR3 length: 20 amino acids. The junction had 23 bases not matched to a gene; V was cut back by 1 base and J by 5 bases. The CDR3 nucleotides are TGTGCCAGCAGCCAAGGAAGTGAGCCCCGATGGCGGGAGAATCTGGACGAGCAGTACTTC. Amino acids: CASSQGSEPRWRENLDEQYF.

V and J are TRBV7-2 and TRBJ1-5, with a weak D call TRBD1 (5 bases). Trimming cost V 4 bases and J 3 bases, with 16 bases left between them. This CDR3 is 16 amino acids long. Looked up from germline, CDR1 is SGHTA and CDR2 is FQGNSA. The CDR3 region has the DNA TGTGCCAGCAGCTCTCACGCGCCAGGGAACAATCAGCCCCAGCATTTT. Translating gives CASSSHAPGNNQPQHF.

The CDR3 is CASSQLGQGNEQFF. For the CDR3, the DNA is TGTGCCAGCTCACAGCTAGGACAGGGCAATGAGCAGTTCTTC. This chain links TRBV18 with TRBJ2-1; 8 bases match TRBD1. Germline lookup yields CDR1 KGHSH and CDR2 LQKENI. Losses at the gene ends were 4 bases for V and 6 bases for J; bases not matched to a gene: 5. This CDR3 region has 14 residues.

V is TRBV6-5 and J is TRBJ1-3; D is perhaps TRBD1 (6 bases). The germline V gene has CDR1 MNHEY and CDR2 SVGAGI. The germline V and J ends were trimmed by 6 bases and 0 bases, with 12 bases remaining between them. CDR3 length equals 15 residues. The CDR3 DNA follows: TGTGCCAGCAGCCGAGGGGGGGACTCTGGAAACACCATATATTTT. It is translated as CASSRGGDSGNTIYF.

The V gene is TRBV5-1, the J gene TRBJ2-7, with D possibly being TRBD2 (6 bases). Trimming cost V 3 bases and J 6 bases, with 16 bases left between them. Looked up from germline, CDR1 is SGHRS and CDR2 is YFSETQ. The CDR3 is 14 amino acids. The CDR3 DNA reads TGCGCCAGCAGCTCCCAACCCGGGACTGGCGAGCAGTACTTC. Protein: CASSSQPGTGEQYF. The complete variable domain, with remaining parts taken from reference TRBV5-1 and TRBJ2-7, reads KAGVTQTPRYLIKTRGQQVTLSCSPISGHRSVSWYQQTPGQGLQFLFEYFSETQRNKGNFPGRFSGRQFSNSRSEMNVSTLELGDSALYLCASSSQPGTGEQYFGPGTRLTVT.

This chain connects TRBV18 to TRBJ2-3; maybe TRBD1 (7 bases). Germline CDR1 reads KGHSH; CDR2 reads LQKENI. V was shortened by 6 bases and J by 3 bases, with 10 bases between the two germline ends. The CDR3 has 13 residues. The CDR3 DNA reads as TGTGCCAGCTCTCAGGGGGGAACAGATACGCAGTATTTT. Encoded protein: CASSQGGTDTQYF.

The chain links TRBV4-2 to TRBJ2-1, with 9 bases lining up with TRBD1. The trim removed 4 bases at V and 9 bases at J, leaving 10 bases unmatched. Germline CDR1 is LGHNA and CDR2 is YNFKEQ. The CDR3 totals 15 residues. CDR3 in DNA: TGTGCCAGCAGCCTAGCCGGGACAGGGAGCGGTGAGCAGTTCTTC. Translated: CASSLAGTGSGEQFF.